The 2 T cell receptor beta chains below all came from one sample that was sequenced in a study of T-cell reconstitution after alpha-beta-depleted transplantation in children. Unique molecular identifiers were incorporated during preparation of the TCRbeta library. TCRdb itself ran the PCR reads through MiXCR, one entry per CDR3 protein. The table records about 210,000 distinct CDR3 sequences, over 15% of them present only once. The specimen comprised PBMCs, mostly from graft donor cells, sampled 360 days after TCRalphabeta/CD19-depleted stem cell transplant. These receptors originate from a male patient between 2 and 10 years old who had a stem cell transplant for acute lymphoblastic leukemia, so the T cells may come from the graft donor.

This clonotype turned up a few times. This chain's CDR3 is CASSQGSTSPLHF. The DNA of the CDR3 is TGCGCCAGCAGCCAAGGGAGTACTTCACCCCTCCACTTT. The chain uses TRBV4-3 and TRBJ1-6; no firm D call. CDR1 and CDR2 (germline): LGHNA, YSLEER. This CDR3 has 13 residues. The germline V and J ends were trimmed by 1 base and 9 bases, with 7 bases remaining between them.

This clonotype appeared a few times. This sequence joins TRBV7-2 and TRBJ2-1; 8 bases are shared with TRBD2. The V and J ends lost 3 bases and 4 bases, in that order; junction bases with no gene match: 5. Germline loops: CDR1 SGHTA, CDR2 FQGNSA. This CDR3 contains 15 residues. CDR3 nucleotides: TGTGCCAGCAGCTTGATAGTAGCGGGGTACAATGAGCAGTTCTTC. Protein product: CASSLIVAGYNEQFF.